Reported below is one T cell receptor beta chain. Germline V gene data show CDR1 as MNHGY and CDR2 as SVAAGI. Losses at the gene ends were 2 bases for V and 3 bases for J; bases not matched to a gene: 5. The CDR3 is 16 residues long. The method was immunoSEQ multiplex PCR; TCRdb's version includes in-frame clones alone and lacks a portion of them. The sample records about 180,000 clones, roughly 88% being singletons. This entry is derived from a study of blood T cell repertoires in COVID-19. This clonotype was obtained from a man aged 45-60 years who had recovered from COVID-19. This chain uses TRBV6-9 with TRBJ1-5, with TRBD1 matching over 9 bases. The sequenced sample consisted of PBMCs or T cells enriched from blood (not recorded which). CDR3 DNA sequence: TGTGCCAGCAGTTATAGGACAGGGGCGATCAATCAGCCCCAGCATTTT. Protein sequence: CASSYRTGAINQPQHF.